This TCR beta chain came from a study of blood T cell repertoires in COVID-19. Using immunoSEQ multiplex PCR, the repertoire was profiled, and TCRdb retains in-frame clones only, with some absent. The table shows 300,000 to 350,000 clones, with roughly 86% occurring only once. Input material: peripheral blood. The source of this sequence is a young man with COVID-19, enrolled during active disease.

CDR3 coding DNA: TGTGCCAGCAGTTACATGGGTGTAGCTGAAAAACTGTTTTTT. Its translation is CASSYMGVAEKLFF. The rearrangement uses TRBV6-5 and TRBJ1-4; no reliable D call. Germline lookup yields CDR1 MNHEY and CDR2 SVGAGI. The CDR3 totals 14 residues. V was shortened by 2 bases and J by 7 bases, with 11 bases between the two germline ends.